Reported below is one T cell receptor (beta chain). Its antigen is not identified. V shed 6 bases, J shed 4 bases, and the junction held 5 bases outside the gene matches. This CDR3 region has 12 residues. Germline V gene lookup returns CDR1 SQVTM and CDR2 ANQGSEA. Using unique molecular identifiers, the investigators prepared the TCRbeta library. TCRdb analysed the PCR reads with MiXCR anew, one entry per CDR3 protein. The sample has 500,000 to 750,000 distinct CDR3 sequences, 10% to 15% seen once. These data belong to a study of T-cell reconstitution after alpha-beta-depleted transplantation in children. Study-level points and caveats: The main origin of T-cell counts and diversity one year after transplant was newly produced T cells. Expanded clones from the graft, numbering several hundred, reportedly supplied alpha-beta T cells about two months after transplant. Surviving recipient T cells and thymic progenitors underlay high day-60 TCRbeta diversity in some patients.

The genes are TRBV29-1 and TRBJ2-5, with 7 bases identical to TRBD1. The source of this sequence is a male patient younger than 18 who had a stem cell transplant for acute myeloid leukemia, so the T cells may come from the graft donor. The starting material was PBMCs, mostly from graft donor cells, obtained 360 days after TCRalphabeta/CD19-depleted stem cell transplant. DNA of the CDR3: TGCAGCGTCTGGACAGGAGGAGAGACCCAGTACTTC. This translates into CSVWTGGETQYF.